What follows are 13 T cell receptor beta chains derived from one specimen sequenced in a study of blood T cell repertoires in COVID-19 (dated by TCRdb to about 2020). Libraries were made using the immunoSEQ multiplex PCR assay. Sourced from immuneACCESS, this table was stored by TCRdb with only in-frame sequences that have V and J called. A share of the clones is absent; for the studies checked, an unresolved V gene accounts for under half, and the remainder has no known explanation. Across this sample there are 250,000 to 350,000 clones, with approximately 91% seen only once. The ten largest clones represent about an eighth of the sample. Input material: peripheral blood. These receptors were collected from a woman in her sixties or seventies with acute or convalescent COVID-19.

This clone was detected once. The CDR3 loop reads CASCRLNEQFF. CDR3 sequence (DNA): TGTGCCAGCTGTCGGCTAAATGAGCAGTTCTTC. The chain recombines TRBV6-6 with TRBJ2-1; D ambiguous. Germline lookup yields CDR1 MNHNY and CDR2 SVGAGI (reference sequence). Trimming cost V 8 bases and J 7 bases, with 9 bases left between them. This CDR3 comprises 11 residues.

This chain joins TRBV9 and TRBJ2-1, with a possible D match to TRBD2 (5 bases). The CDR3 consists of 12 residues. V dropped 2 bases and J dropped 10 bases, with 10 bases sitting between them. Germline lookup yields CDR1 SGDLS and CDR2 YYNGEE. The CDR3 sequence: CASSVDFGEQFF. CDR3 DNA: TGTGCCAGCAGCGTGGACTTCGGAGAGCAGTTCTTC.

The chain carries TRBV5-1 and TRBJ2-1; TRBD1 matches at 9 bases. CDR1 is SGHRS, CDR2 YFSETQ, per germline. CDR3 length: 15 residues. Losses at the gene ends were 3 bases for V and 8 bases for J; bases not matched to a gene: 9. CDR3 residues: CASSSGGQGFDEQFF. DNA of the CDR3: TGCGCCAGCAGCTCGGGGGGACAGGGTTTTGATGAGCAGTTCTTC.

The gene calls are TRBV7-2 and TRBJ1-5; 7 nucleotides align to TRBD1. Germline loops: CDR1 SGHTA, CDR2 FQGNSA. V lost 0 bases, J lost 9 bases, and 5 bases stayed unmatched. CDR3 size: 14 residues. In nucleotides, the CDR3 is TGTGCCAGCAGCTTAGCCTTAGGGGGCGGGCCCCAGCATTTT. This codes for CASSLALGGGPQHF.

This sequence joins TRBV10-3 and TRBJ2-3, with 7 bases matching TRBD1. Trimming cost V 6 bases and J 1 base; bases outside gene matches: 4. This CDR3 has 14 residues. The germline gives CDR1 ENHRY, CDR2 SYGVKD. CDR3 amino acids: CAIRSGQGTDTQYF. In DNA, the CDR3 is TGTGCCATCAGGAGCGGACAGGGCACAGATACGCAGTATTTT.

J is TRBJ2-1 and V is TRBV6-4; 8 bases match TRBD2. CDR1 and CDR2 (germline): MRHNA, SNTAGT. This CDR3 spans 14 amino acids. The V gene end was trimmed by 9 bases and the J gene end by 6 bases; junction bases not matched to a gene: 10. CDR3 loop: CASSPGLGGNEQFF. The CDR3 region has the DNA TGTGCCAGTTCCCCGGGACTAGGTGGCAATGAGCAGTTCTTC.

The V call is TRBV24-1, the J call TRBJ1-2; perhaps TRBD1 as D (6 bases). Germline V lookup: CDR1 KGHDR, CDR2 SFDVKD. CDR3 length: 14 residues. Trimming shortened V by 11 bases and J by 1 base, and 16 bases separated the two germline ends. CDR3 loop: CAIYNGQSNYGYTF. The CDR3 nucleotides are TGTGCCATCTACAACGGACAGAGTAACTATGGCTACACCTTC.

This sequence joins TRBV20-1 and TRBJ1-5, with D possibly TRBD1 on 5 matching bases. In germline, CDR1 is DFQATT, CDR2 SNEGSKA (reference sequence). Deletions cut 3 bases from V and 3 bases from J, with 9 bases between. The CDR3 extends over 13 amino acids. CDR3 in DNA: TGCAGTGCTAGTTTAGGGGTCAATCAGCCCCAGCATTTT. This codes for CSASLGVNQPQHF.

This clone has more than one count but fewer than ten. The CDR3 DNA is TGTGCCAGCAGCTCGACAGTGGGAAATCAGCCCCAGCATTTT. Protein product: CASSSTVGNQPQHF. The chain is built from TRBV7-2 and TRBJ1-5, with D possibly matching TRBD1 (5 bases). Germline V gene data show CDR1 as SGHTA and CDR2 as FQGNSA. Trimming removed 4 bases from V and 4 bases from J, with 11 bases in between. The CDR3 is made up of 14 amino acids.

Here the CDR3 reads CASSLDLRADTQYF. The DNA of the CDR3 is TGTGCCAGCAGCTTAGACTTGAGGGCAGATACGCAGTATTTT. The chain employs TRBV7-9 and TRBJ2-3; TRBD2 might be the D (5 bases). V lost 1 base, J lost 4 bases, and 9 bases lay in between. CDR1 is SEHNR, CDR2 FQNEAQ, per germline (reference sequence). The length of the CDR3 is 14 residues.

The CDR3: CASSVASGYNEQFF. The CDR3 DNA sequence: TGTGCCAGCAGCGTGGCTAGCGGCTACAATGAGCAGTTCTTC. The V call is TRBV9, the J call TRBJ2-1; 7 bases map to TRBD2. Germline CDR1 SGDLS, CDR2 YYNGEE. This CDR3 is built from 14 residues. J was trimmed by 3 bases and V by 2 bases; bases with no gene match: 2.

The chain is built from TRBV5-1 and TRBJ1-1; TRBD1 matches at 9 bases. Germline V gene lookup returns CDR1 SGHRS and CDR2 YFSETQ. This CDR3 contains 16 residues. V gave up 5 bases and J gave up 0 bases; unmatched junction bases: 8. CDR3 sequence reads: CASRSGTGPLNTEAFF. CDR3 sequence (DNA): TGCGCCAGCAGGTCCGGGACAGGGCCCTTGAACACTGAAGCTTTCTTT.

The chain employs TRBV6-1 and TRBJ2-7; tentatively, D is TRBD2 (6 bases). Trimming stripped 3 bases from V and 0 bases from J, with 12 bases between. The CDR3 sequence is 15 residues long. Looked up from germline, CDR1 is MNHNS and CDR2 is SASEGT. DNA of the CDR3: TGTGCCAGCAGTGAGGAGGGCCTTAGCTCCTACGAGCAGTACTTC. It codes for CASSEEGLSSYEQYF.